The 24 T cell receptor beta chains below come from one sample, sequenced in a study of T cell responses to AZD1222 COVID-19 vaccine. Libraries were prepared by immunoSEQ multiplex PCR; TCRdb keeps only in-frame clonotypes and omits some of them. The data hold 200,000 or so clones, with 85% to 95% observed a single time. The sequencing used peripheral blood, collected on day 0 of AZD1222 vaccination. These receptors were obtained from an adult in good health.

This chain uses TRBV7-9 with TRBJ1-2; unclear D gene. Trimming shortened V by 0 bases and J by 2 bases, and 7 bases separated the two germline ends. The CDR3 totals 14 residues. Germline V lookup: CDR1 SEHNR, CDR2 FQNEAQ (reference sequence). CDR3 coding DNA: TGTGCCAGCAGCTTAGCGCTACAGAACTATGGCTACACCTTC. It yields the protein CASSLALQNYGYTF.

This clone appeared a single time. This chain links TRBV19 with TRBJ1-2, with D tentatively TRBD1 (6 bases). The CDR3 is made up of 14 amino acids. Trimming removed 6 bases from V and 3 bases from J, with 14 bases in between. Looked up from germline, CDR1 is LNHDA and CDR2 is SQIVND (reference sequence). CDR3 sequence: CASRGQTGDYGYTF. Here the CDR3 DNA reads TGTGCCAGTAGGGGTCAGACAGGAGACTATGGCTACACCTTC. Combining the CDR3 with reference TRBV19 and TRBJ1-2 gives the whole variable domain DGGITQSPKYLFRKEGQNVTLSCEQNLNHDAMYWYRQDPGQGLRLIYYSQIVNDFQKGDIAEGYSVSREKKESFPLTVTSAQKNPTAFYLCASRGQTGDYGYTFGSGTRLTVV.

The J gene is TRBJ1-1, the V gene TRBV6-5; no clear D. Between the trimmed V and J ends, which lost 4 bases and 3 bases, there was a span of 3 bases. Germline V gene lookup returns CDR1 MNHEY and CDR2 SVGAGI. This CDR3 has 11 amino acids. The CDR3 bases are TGTGCCAGCAGTTCCGACACTGAAGCTTTCTTT. It codes for CASSSDTEAFF.

The chain joins TRBV4-1 to TRBJ2-3; 8 positions match TRBD2. The V gene's germline CDR1 is MGHRA and CDR2 YSYEKL. The junction had 9 bases not matched to a gene; V was cut back by 1 base and J by 6 bases. This CDR3 is 16 amino acids long. The CDR3 nucleotides are TGCGCCAGCAGCCAAGGGCCGGGACTAGTAATCGATACGCAGTATTTT. This encodes CASSQGPGLVIDTQYF.

The gene calls are TRBV30 and TRBJ1-2; D ambiguous. Germline CDR1 is GTSNPN and CDR2 is SVGIG (reference sequence). V was trimmed by 8 bases and J by 6 bases, leaving 13 bases between them. This CDR3 comprises 11 residues. CDR3 residues: CAGEWGDGYTF. The CDR3 DNA reads TGTGCCGGAGAATGGGGAGATGGCTACACCTTC.

The chain joins TRBV28 to TRBJ1-2, with a tentative D call TRBD1 (6 bases). V gave up 1 base and J gave up 7 bases, with 19 bases separating them. Germline CDR1 reads MDHEN; CDR2 reads SYDVKM. The CDR3 length is 16 residues. The CDR3 region has the DNA TGTGCCAGCAGTTTATCTGGCAGGGCCAGGGGAGGTGGCTACACCTTC. Its protein is CASSLSGRARGGGYTF.

V gene TRBV2 combines with J gene TRBJ2-5; 7 nucleotides agree with TRBD1. Germline V gives CDR1 SNHLY, CDR2 FYNNEI. The junction had 14 bases not matched to a gene; V was cut back by 10 bases and J by 3 bases. This CDR3 is built from 15 residues. The CDR3 loop reads CATPLTGVMEETQYF. For the CDR3, the DNA is TGTGCCACACCACTCACAGGGGTAATGGAAGAGACCCAGTACTTC.

The chain uses TRBV27 and TRBJ1-5, with D unclear. Germline V CDR1 and CDR2: MNHEY, SMNVEV (reference sequence). Trimming removed 5 bases at V and 7 bases at J, with 9 bases between. The CDR3 contains 12 residues. CDR3 loop: CASSHLGQPQHF. CDR3 bases: TGTGCCAGCAGTCACTTGGGGCAGCCCCAGCATTTT.

The chain has TRBV4-2 and TRBJ2-4; D not resolved. The germline gives CDR1 LGHNA, CDR2 YNFKEQ. This CDR3 contains 15 residues. Trimming removed 0 bases at V and 4 bases at J, with 10 bases between. The CDR3 loop reads CASSQEYQLKNIQYF. DNA for the CDR3: TGTGCCAGCAGCCAAGAATATCAGCTAAAAAACATTCAGTACTTC.

The rearrangement uses TRBV13 and TRBJ1-5; D gene uncertain. Germline CDR1 reads PRHDT; CDR2 reads FYEKMQ (reference sequence). The CDR3 length is 14 residues. V was trimmed by 1 base and J by 1 base, leaving 5 bases between them. This CDR3 is CASSLARSNQPQHF. CDR3 coding DNA: TGTGCCAGCAGCTTAGCACGGAGCAATCAGCCCCAGCATTTT.

V is TRBV11-2 and J is TRBJ2-2; D may be TRBD2 (5 bases). CDR1 is SGHAT and CDR2 is FQNNGV in the germline V gene. Trimming stripped 7 bases from V and 6 bases from J, with 12 bases between. The CDR3 runs to 13 residues. The CDR3 DNA reads TGTGCCAGCACCCGCCAGGAGGCCGGGGAGCTGTTTTTT. It codes for CASTRQEAGELFF.

The chain links TRBV11-3 to TRBJ1-1; D may be TRBD1 (5 bases). Between the trimmed V and J ends, which lost 4 bases and 5 bases, there was a span of 11 bases. CDR3 length: 13 amino acids. Germline CDR1 SGHNT, CDR2 YENEEA. The CDR3 DNA reads TGTGCCAGCAGCTCGGGGGACCTGACTGAAGCTTTCTTT. Translating it yields CASSSGDLTEAFF.

V is TRBV3-1 (or the pseudogene TRBV3-2) and J is TRBJ2-5, with TRBD2 matching 7 bases. The CDR3 sequence is 16 residues long. The V gene end was trimmed by 0 bases and the J gene end by 1 base; junction bases not matched to a gene: 5. Per the germline V gene, CDR1 is LGHDT and CDR2 is YNNKEL (reference sequence). Written as DNA, the CDR3 is TGTGCCAGCAGCCAAGAGCGTCTAGCGGTCCAAGAGACCCAGTACTTC. This sequence encodes CASSQERLAVQETQYF.

The V and J genes are TRBV6-1 and TRBJ2-5; 11 bases are a match to TRBD1. CDR3 length: 16 residues. Germline CDR1 reads MNHNS; CDR2 reads SASEGT. The ends lost 0 bases at V and 5 bases at J; junction bases unmatched: 5. The CDR3 loop is CASSEARTGGFETQYF. The CDR3 DNA sequence: TGTGCCAGCAGTGAAGCCCGGACAGGGGGCTTCGAGACCCAGTACTTC.

The J gene is TRBJ1-1, the V gene TRBV6-4, with TRBD1 as a possible D gene (6 bases). This CDR3 spans 14 amino acids. Germline loops: CDR1 MRHNA, CDR2 SNTAGT. V gave up 4 bases and J gave up 2 bases, with 11 bases separating them. The CDR3 nucleotides read TGTGCCAGCAGTGTATCAGGGGCAAACACTGAAGCTTTCTTT. As protein: CASSVSGANTEAFF.

The rearrangement links TRBV18 to TRBJ1-2; tentative D call: TRBD1 (5 bases). Germline-derived CDR1 and CDR2 are KGHSH and LQKENI. The V end was cut by 3 bases, the J end by 7 bases, with 12 bases between. This CDR3 has 13 residues. The CDR3 is CASSPTTRAGYTF. The CDR3 DNA reads TGTGCCAGCTCACCGACTACCAGGGCTGGCTACACCTTC.

This chain joins TRBV19 and TRBJ1-6; 9 nucleotides align to TRBD1. This CDR3 has 14 residues. V shed 4 bases, J shed 8 bases, and the junction held 3 bases outside the gene matches. The germline CDR1 and CDR2 sequences are LNHDA and SQIVND (reference sequence). CDR3 DNA sequence: TGTGCCAGTAGTAGGGACAGGGAATATTCACCCCTCCACTTT. Protein sequence: CASSRDREYSPLHF.

The V and J genes are TRBV7-9 and TRBJ1-2; 9 positions match TRBD1. V was pared by 5 bases and J by 5 bases, with 12 bases of the junction left unmatched. The germline gives CDR1 SEHNR, CDR2 FQNEAQ (reference sequence). CDR3 size: 16 residues. CDR3 amino acids: CASSLRQGVRQYGYTF. CDR3 DNA sequence: TGTGCCAGCAGCCTAAGACAGGGGGTCCGTCAGTATGGCTACACCTTC.

The CDR3 protein is CASSQHRMNTEAFF. The CDR3 coding sequence is TGCGCCAGCAGTCAGCACCGGATGAACACTGAAGCTTTCTTT. The V call is TRBV10-1, the J call TRBJ1-1; D is unclear. Germline CDR1 and CDR2: WNHNN and SYGVQD (reference sequence). The length of the CDR3 is 14 residues. Trimming pared 5 bases from V and 0 bases from J, leaving 10 bases between.

This clone has just one count. V gene TRBV9 combines with J gene TRBJ1-1; D not certain. There are 15 residues in the CDR3. Germline CDR1 is SGDLS and CDR2 is YYNGEE. With 0 bases removed from V and 1 base from J, the gap between germline ends came to 10 bases. Written as DNA, the CDR3 is TGTGCCAGCAGCGTAGGCCCGAATACGAACACTGAAGCTTTCTTT. Translated, it gives CASSVGPNTNTEAFF.

The chain uses TRBV29-1 and TRBJ1-1; D is possibly TRBD1 (6 bases). The germline V and J ends were trimmed by 5 bases and 0 bases, with 10 bases remaining between them. CDR1 is SQVTM and CDR2 is ANQGSEA in the germline V gene. CDR3 length: 13 residues. In DNA, the CDR3 is TGCAGCGTTCCGGGGGGCGTGAACACTGAAGCTTTCTTT. Amino acids: CSVPGGVNTEAFF.

This clone was seen once. The V call is TRBV11-2, the J call TRBJ1-4, with D unresolved. V gave up 1 base and J gave up 0 bases, with 9 bases separating them. Germline CDR1 is SGHAT and CDR2 is FQNNGV. CDR3 length equals 16 residues. DNA of the CDR3: TGTGCCAGCAGCTTAGTTGGTCCGACAACTAATGAAAAACTGTTTTTT. The encoded protein is CASSLVGPTTNEKLFF.

The genes are TRBV5-4 and TRBJ1-2; a possible D gene is TRBD1 (6 bases). The length of the CDR3 is 12 residues. Trimming cost V 4 bases and J 9 bases, with 13 bases left between them. The germline V gene encodes CDR1 SGHNT and CDR2 YYREEE (reference sequence). The CDR3 coding sequence is TGTGCCAGCAGCGCCCCGACAGGAAGCTACACCTTC. Its protein product is CASSAPTGSYTF.

V is TRBV24-1 and J is TRBJ2-2; a weak D match, TRBD2 (6 bases). V was shortened by 1 base and J by 1 base, with 9 bases between the two germline ends. In germline, CDR1 is KGHDR, CDR2 SFDVKD. The CDR3 is 16 amino acids. The chain's CDR3 is CATSDLERVNTGELFF. CDR3 nucleotide sequence: TGTGCCACCAGTGATTTAGAGCGGGTGAACACCGGGGAGCTGTTTTTT.